The 8 T cell receptor beta chains below come from one sample, sequenced in a study of shared clonotypes between healthy human individuals. Libraries were prepared by immunoSEQ multiplex PCR; TCRdb keeps only in-frame clonotypes and omits some of them. The table lists over 2 million clones, around 93% of them singletons. Sequencing was performed on naive CD4+ T cells from PBMCs. Sample subset: CD45RA+ positively selected. The receptor source for this set is a man aged 18 to 30 in good health. Some clones in this sample may be carry-over from other donors' samples.

The V call is TRBV6-6, the J call TRBJ2-7; 7 bases are a match to TRBD1. This CDR3 region has 14 residues. The germline V gene encodes CDR1 MNHNY and CDR2 SVGAGI (reference sequence). V dropped 2 bases and J dropped 6; count of bases not matched to a gene: 7. The CDR3 nucleotides are TGTGCCAGCAGTTACCGGAGACAGGGCGGCGAGCAGTACTTC. This sequence encodes CASSYRRQGGEQYF.

The rearrangement joins TRBV6-1 to TRBJ1-1; 8 bases match TRBD1. V trimming: 7 bases; J trimming: 2 bases; junction bases outside the gene matches: 6. The V gene's germline CDR1 is MNHNS and CDR2 SASEGT. This CDR3 has 14 amino acids. The CDR3 DNA follows: TGTGCCAGCACCCCAGGGACAGGCAACACTGAAGCTTTCTTT. Amino acids: CASTPGTGNTEAFF.

The CDR3 protein is CATSRDMRGREEKLFF. CDR3 bases: TGTGCCACCAGCAGAGATATGAGAGGGCGTGAAGAAAAACTGTTTTTT. The chain combines TRBV15 with TRBJ1-4; D ambiguous. CDR3 length equals 16 residues. CDR1 is LNHNV and CDR2 is YYDKDF in the germline V gene (reference sequence). The V end was cut by 0 bases, the J end by 8 bases, with 16 bases between. The full variable domain, completed using reference TRBV15 and TRBJ1-4, is DAMVIQNPRYQVTQFGKPVTLSCSQTLNHNVMYWYQQKSSQAPKLLFHYYDKDFNNEADTPDNFQSRRPNTSFCFLDIRSPGLGDTAMYLCATSRDMRGREEKLFFGSGTQLSVL.

This chain uses TRBV14 with TRBJ1-4; D not certain. The germline gives CDR1 SGHDN, CDR2 FVKESK. V was trimmed by 4 bases and J by 4 bases, leaving 13 bases between them. The CDR3 is 15 residues long. CDR3 sequence reads: CASSRSAVINEKLFF. Written as DNA, the CDR3 is TGTGCCAGCAGCCGATCTGCCGTAATTAATGAAAAACTGTTTTTT.

To note about this clone: One end of the junction does not line up with germline, which may come from a read error. The CDR3 protein is CSVEGRDYNEQFF. The CDR3 DNA reads as TGCAGCGTGGAAGGACGGGACTACAATGAGCAGTTCTTC. The chain employs TRBV29-1 and TRBJ2-1; the D gene is possibly TRBD2 (5 bases). Germline CDR1 SQVTM, CDR2 ANQGSEA. This CDR3 comprises 13 residues.

This clone was picked up a small number of times. This sequence joins TRBV7-2 and TRBJ1-2, with D possibly matching TRBD1 (5 bases). The CDR3 is 14 amino acids. V lost 0 bases and J 5 bases, leaving 10 bases between the germline ends. Germline V gives CDR1 SGHTA, CDR2 FQGNSA. CDR3 coding DNA: TGTGCCAGCAGCTTAGCAGCAGGGTCGTATGGCTACACCTTC. Residues: CASSLAAGSYGYTF.

This clone was picked up one time. This chain connects TRBV11-3 to TRBJ2-3; 7 positions match TRBD2. J gave up 8 bases and V 1 base, and 0 bases lay outside the gene matches. This CDR3 spans 12 amino acids. CDR1 SGHNT and CDR2 YENEEA come from the germline V gene. Written as DNA, the CDR3 is TGTGCCAGCAGCTTAGGGGGGGGTACGCAGTATTTT. Its protein is CASSLGGGTQYF.

The chain combines TRBV11-3 with TRBJ2-3; D not resolved. Germline CDR1 SGHNT, CDR2 YENEEA. Trimming cost V 1 base and J 4 bases, with 9 bases left between them. This CDR3 spans 14 amino acids. DNA of the CDR3: TGTGCCAGCAGCTTAGGAGCTGCCCCAGATACGCAGTATTTT. Translating it yields CASSLGAAPDTQYF.